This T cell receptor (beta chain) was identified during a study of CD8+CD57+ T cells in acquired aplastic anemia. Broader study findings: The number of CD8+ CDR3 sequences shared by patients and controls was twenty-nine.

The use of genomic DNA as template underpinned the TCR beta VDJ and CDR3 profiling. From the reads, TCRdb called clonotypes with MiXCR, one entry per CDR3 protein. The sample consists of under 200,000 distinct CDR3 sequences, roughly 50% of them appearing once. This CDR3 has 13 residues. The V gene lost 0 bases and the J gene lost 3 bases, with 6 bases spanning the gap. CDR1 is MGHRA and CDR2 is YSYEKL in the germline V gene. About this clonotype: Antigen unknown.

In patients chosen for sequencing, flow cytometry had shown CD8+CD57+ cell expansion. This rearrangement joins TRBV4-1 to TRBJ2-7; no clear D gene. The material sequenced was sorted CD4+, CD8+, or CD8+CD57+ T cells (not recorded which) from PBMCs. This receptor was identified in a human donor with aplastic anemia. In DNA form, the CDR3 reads TGCGCCAGCAGCCAAGACTCACACTACGAGCAGTACTTC. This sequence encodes CASSQDSHYEQYF.